This T cell receptor (beta chain) was recovered during a study of post-analysis software for immune sequencing data (dated by TCRdb to between 2014 and 2017). Concerning the study at large: Disease courses on record covered relapsing-remitting, secondary progressive and progressive-relapsing multiple sclerosis, though some patients had no subtype annotation. The patient repertoires were set against 11 previously published healthy control repertoires from donors whose ages ranged from roughly 6 to 26 years. A subset of samples was prepared in parallel using single-end sample barcoding, then pooled and co-amplified after Illumina adapter ligation. What the study reported, not specific to this receptor: Direct clustering with F measure revealed strong co-clustering of samples prepared in the same batch, which led to a batch-effect correction. Significantly higher frequencies in patients than in controls were found for five or six TRBV segments, including TRBV5-6, TRBV5-1 and TRBV20-1. Normalized Chao1 diversity was significantly lower in multiple sclerosis patients than controls, suggesting substantial peripheral T-cell clonal expansion. The multiple sclerosis patient group was slightly younger than the control group.

Deletion took 9 bases off V and 0 bases off J, with a span of 13 bases between the germline ends. From a lookup of the germline V gene (reference sequence), CDR1 and CDR2 are LNHNV and YYDKDF. The CDR3 runs 14 residues from the cysteine to the phenylalanine. Only the CDR3 portion is preserved as DNA: 42 bases, with reading frame beginning at the first base. Comments on this clonotype: This receptor's antigen is unknown. Base qualities were left out, and no much larger clone turns up one base away.

The library was built by means of PCR. TCRdb names Illumina HiSeq 2500 as the instrument used. Unique molecular identifiers were incorporated into TCR beta cDNA libraries to reduce PCR and sequencing biases. Every 1 to 10 million input T cells yielded approximately 500,000 cDNA molecules, meaning each molecule approximated one T cell. The patient libraries were prepared and sequenced with the same protocol used for the earlier healthy control dataset. Samples belonging to the same batch were prepared together, multiplexed and sequenced on a shared HiSeq lane. The authors processed their data as follows. MIGEC was used to process the raw barcoded reads, and molecular identifier groups with only a single read were discarded before consensus assembly and CDR3 extraction. VDJtools was used for post-analysis of the clonotype tables, with diversity normalized by down-sampling every dataset to the smallest sample size. Repertoire overlap clustering matched CDR3 amino acid but not nucleotide sequences to correct batch-related cross-sample contamination. Starting from the raw public reads, TCRdb applied fastp trimming at Q25, assembled clones with MiXCR and retained in-frame beta chains. Every distinct CDR3 protein forms one entry, paired with its most common genes and DNA. The V and J calls here are based on TCRdb, not the publication. In this sample the table shows under 900,000 distinct CDR3 sequences, roughly half of which occur a single time. Of the sample, approximately 4.2% falls within the top ten clones.

To demonstrate the VDJtools post-analysis software, the study profiled TCR beta repertoires from the peripheral blood of around 13 young patients with multiple sclerosis. Multiple sclerosis patients were children and adolescents aged about 6 to 15 years. The source material was blood. The chain links TRBV15 with TRBJ2-3, with the D gene not clear enough to name. This clonotype was obtained from a girl aged 10-17 years with multiple sclerosis. The CDR3 here reads CATTIQHSTDTQYF. The nucleotides read TGTGCCACTACAATCCAACATAGCACAGATACGCAGTATTTT.